This TCR beta chain was sequenced in a study of blood T cell repertoires in COVID-19. At the level of the study: The study drew acute and convalescent COVID-19 samples from the United States, Italy and Spain. Sources were T cells, B-cell-depleted T cells, or PBMCs; the material itself was cDNA or gDNA.

Trimming pared 6 bases from V and 6 bases from J, leaving 23 bases between. The germline V gene has CDR1 KGHSH and CDR2 LQKENI. The CDR3 consists of 16 residues. Per the study methods: Cell counts per sample came from amplifying reference gene primers. Assay: immunoSEQ multiplex PCR; the TCRdb copy retains only in-frame clones and omits some. V, J and clone size reflect that table, while D and trimming were determined from the DNA. The table shows over 250,000 clones, with around 86% occurring only once. The sequenced material came from peripheral blood. The TCR sequence derives from a human donor in a cohort sampled during active COVID-19. This rearrangement joins TRBV18 to TRBJ1-1; TRBD1 might be the D (5 bases). Here the CDR3 reads CASSPDGALFHPEAFF. As DNA, the CDR3 is TGTGCCAGCTCCCCCGATGGGGCTCTTTTTCACCCTGAAGCTTTCTTT.